These 18 T cell receptor beta chains share one sample of origin, sequenced in a study of spatial heterogeneity in lung cancer. A single record per CDR3 protein comes from TCRdb applying MiXCR to the 5' RACE reads. The table includes 7,600 or so distinct CDR3 sequences, around 7% detected once. The time point denotes: sample taken at primary tumor resection. Whole RNA came from tumor, nontumor lung or frozen PBMC and was sequenced without being sorted. This specimen was PBMCs, taken at surgery. The receptors derive from a male donor with early-stage non-small cell lung cancer.

At least ten counts were recorded for this clonotype. Little can be read into the size of this beta chain, an off-target read in a library designed for alpha chains. The V call is TRBV20-1, the J call TRBJ2-1; a weak D match, TRBD1 (8 bases). This CDR3 is built from 15 residues. Trimming took 3 bases from V and 7 from J, leaving 19 bases between them. Germline CDR1 reads DFQATT; CDR2 reads SNEGSKA (reference sequence). For the CDR3, the DNA is TGCAGTGCTAGGGATGGAACAGGGGGGGATAATGAGCAGTTCTTC. It codes for CSARDGTGGDNEQFF.

By its share, this clonotype is hyperexpanded (1% or more). This beta chain is off target for a library built for alpha chains, so its abundance means little. The V and J genes are TRBV28 and TRBJ2-3, with 9 nucleotides matching TRBD2. CDR1 and CDR2 from the germline V gene are MDHEN and SYDVKM. The CDR3 is 15 residues long. The trim removed 6 bases at V and 5 bases at J, leaving 9 bases unmatched. For the CDR3, the DNA is TGTGCCAGCAGGGGTCTAGCGGGACTTAGAGATACGCAGTATTTT. The encoded protein is CASRGLAGLRDTQYF.

This clonotype was observed many times. For a library built for alpha chains, this beta chain is a stray read; little rests on its size. V gene TRBV5-1 combines with J gene TRBJ1-1; D ambiguous. CDR1 SGHRS and CDR2 YFSETQ come from the germline V gene. The CDR3 length is 13 residues. Trimming took off 4 bases at V and 0 bases at J, with 7 bases between the two ends. DNA of the CDR3: TGCGCCAGCAGCCCGGAGATGAACACTGAAGCTTTCTTT. Translated, it gives CASSPEMNTEAFF.

This clonotype has at least ten counts. In a library made to pick up alpha chains, this beta chain is a stray read with a size that means little. V usage is TRBV28 and J usage is TRBJ2-1; D possibly corresponds to TRBD2 (6 bases). V lost 7 bases, J lost 0 bases, and 16 bases lay in between. The germline gives CDR1 MDHEN, CDR2 SYDVKM. This CDR3 contains 16 residues. CDR3: CASNYGLTSSYNEQFF. The DNA of the CDR3 is TGTGCCAGCAATTACGGACTAACAAGCTCCTACAATGAGCAGTTCTTC.

Many counts were recorded for this clonotype. Little can be read into the size of this beta chain, an off-target read in a library designed for alpha chains. The rearrangement links TRBV19 to TRBJ1-4; no reliable D call. CDR1 is LNHDA, CDR2 SQIVND, per germline (reference sequence). This CDR3 region has 11 residues. V dropped 7 bases and J dropped 11 bases, with 11 bases sitting between them. CDR3 in amino acids: CASTPGLKLFF. The CDR3, as DNA: TGTGCCAGTACCCCGGGCCTCAAACTGTTTTTT.

This clonotype appeared many times. The library was designed around alpha chains, so this beta chain is a stray read whose abundance carries little weight. The V gene is TRBV28, the J gene TRBJ2-4, with 7 bases aligning to TRBD1. Germline V CDR1 and CDR2: MDHEN, SYDVKM. V trimming: 6 bases; J trimming: 6 bases; junction bases outside the gene matches: 11. The CDR3 is 15 amino acids. CDR3 region: CASSPSTGTLNIQYF. CDR3 bases: TGTGCCAGCAGCCCCTCGACAGGGACCTTAAACATTCAGTACTTC.

As for this clonotype: The size of this beta chain means little, since it is a stray read in a library made for alpha chains. V is TRBV9 and J is TRBJ1-2, with D hard to call. The germline V gene encodes CDR1 SGDLS and CDR2 YYNGEE. The ends were cut back, 6 bases at V and 8 bases at J, with 23 bases in the middle. The CDR3 is made up of 15 amino acids. The CDR3 nucleotides read TGTGCCAGCACCCACTCACCCGGGAGAGGGCCCGGCTACACCTTC. It is translated as CASTHSPGRGPGYTF.

This clonotype was seen at least ten times. As an off-target read in a library built for alpha chains, this beta chain has a frequency of little significance. V and J are TRBV5-1 and TRBJ2-3; 13 bases are shared with TRBD2. The trim removed 7 bases at V and 3 bases at J, leaving 5 bases unmatched. CDR1 and CDR2 (germline): SGHRS, YFSETQ. This CDR3 has 15 amino acids. CDR3 nucleotides: TGCGCCAGCCGACTAGCGGGGGGTCTTACAGATACGCAGTATTTT. This gives the protein CASRLAGGLTDTQYF. Full variable domain (rest looked up from reference TRBV5-1 and TRBJ2-3): KAGVTQTPRYLIKTRGQQVTLSCSPISGHRSVSWYQQTPGQGLQFLFEYFSETQRNKGNFPGRFSGRQFSNSRSEMNVSTLELGDSALYLCASRLAGGLTDTQYFGPGTRLTVL.

This clonotype was recorded many times. Being off target in a library aimed at alpha chains, this beta chain has a size of little meaning. This sequence joins TRBV10-3 and TRBJ2-6, with no clear D. Trimming removed 0 bases at V and 4 bases at J, with 10 bases between. Germline CDR1 and CDR2: ENHRY and SYGVKD. The CDR3 covers 16 residues. The CDR3 DNA follows: TGTGCCATCAGTGAGTCTGTGGGTCCCGGGGCCAACGTCCTGACTTTC. Its translation is CAISESVGPGANVLTF.

Ten or more counts support this clonotype. For a library built for alpha chains, this beta chain is a stray read; little rests on its size. The CDR3 region has the DNA TGTGCCAGCAACTCAGGGCGGGAGGGAACACAAACCGGGGAGCTGTTTTTT. Residues: CASNSGREGTQTGELFF. This chain connects TRBV4-2 to TRBJ2-2; 9 bases agree with TRBD2. The CDR3 has 17 amino acids. J lost 5 bases, V lost 7 bases, and 14 bases had no gene match. Germline CDR1 is LGHNA and CDR2 is YNFKEQ.

This clonotype was seen repeatedly, ten times or more. The library was prepared for alpha chains; this beta chain is a stray read, so its frequency means little. This chain joins TRBV18 and TRBJ2-2; no firm D call. Trimming shortened V by 5 bases and J by 2 bases, and 9 bases separated the two germline ends. There are 14 residues in the CDR3. Per the germline V gene, CDR1 is KGHSH and CDR2 is LQKENI. In DNA form, the CDR3 reads TGTGCCAGCTCAGATGTCGTTAACACCGGGGAGCTGTTTTTT. This codes for CASSDVVNTGELFF.

In this sample, this clonotype turned up many times. This beta chain slipped into a library made for alpha chains as a stray read, so its size is not meaningful. The chain recombines TRBV5-1 with TRBJ2-5; D is uncertain. Germline V gene sequence: CDR1 SGHRS, CDR2 YFSETQ. This CDR3 region has 14 residues. V lost 0 bases and J 2 bases, leaving 8 bases between the germline ends. This CDR3 is CASSLGQVQETQYF. In DNA, the CDR3 is TGCGCCAGCAGCTTGGGACAAGTACAAGAGACCCAGTACTTC.

This clonotype was counted many times. In a library made to pick up alpha chains, this beta chain is a stray read with a size that means little. This sequence joins TRBV14 and TRBJ2-7; D remains ambiguous. CDR1 SGHDN and CDR2 FVKESK come from the germline V gene. The germline V and J ends were trimmed by 4 bases and 5 bases, with 6 bases remaining between them. This CDR3 comprises 11 residues. The CDR3 spells CASSPADEQYF. The CDR3 nucleotides read TGTGCCAGCAGCCCCGCGGACGAGCAGTACTTC.

This clonotype was recorded many times. This beta chain is an off-target read within a library intended for alpha chains, so its frequency means little. The chain couples TRBV5-1 to TRBJ2-1; 9 nucleotides match TRBD2. The CDR3 loop spans 15 amino acids. CDR1 is SGHRS and CDR2 is YFSETQ in the germline V gene. Losses at the gene ends were 1 base for V and 6 bases for J; bases not matched to a gene: 5. CDR3 sequence (DNA): TGCGCCAGCAGCTTGCTAGCGGGATTCGTCAATGAGCAGTTCTTC. It translates to CASSLLAGFVNEQFF.

There are many counts of this clonotype. In a library made to pick up alpha chains, this beta chain is a stray read with a size that means little. The chain uses TRBV5-1 and TRBJ1-4, with unresolved D. Deletions cut 0 bases from V and 8 bases from J, with 11 bases between. The germline V gene encodes CDR1 SGHRS and CDR2 YFSETQ. CDR3 length: 14 amino acids. The CDR3 protein is CASSLGGEDEKLFF. The CDR3 bases are TGCGCCAGCAGCTTGGGCGGGGAGGACGAAAAACTGTTTTTT.

Ten or more counts support this clonotype. This beta chain turned up in a library designed for alpha chains; as an off-target read, its abundance says little. The chain combines TRBV29-1 with TRBJ1-4; D ambiguous. Germline assignment: CDR1 SQVTM and CDR2 ANQGSEA. Trimming removed 4 bases from V and 7 bases from J, with 19 bases in between. The CDR3 spans 15 residues. The CDR3 reads CSVGAPRGEGEKLFF. CDR3 DNA: TGCAGCGTTGGGGCTCCCCGCGGGGAGGGTGAAAAACTGTTTTTT.

This clonotype was recorded a few times. This beta chain is off target for a library built for alpha chains, so its abundance means little. The V gene is TRBV6-1, the J gene TRBJ2-3, with 8 positions matching TRBD1. The CDR3 has 13 residues. V shed 7 bases, J shed 5 bases, and the junction held 5 bases outside the gene matches. Per the germline V gene, CDR1 is MNHNS and CDR2 is SASEGT. The CDR3 DNA sequence: TGTGCCAGCAAGGACAGGGTGGGAGATACGCAGTATTTT. Translating gives CASKDRVGDTQYF.

A few counts support this clonotype. The library was designed around alpha chains, so this beta chain is a stray read whose abundance carries little weight. The V gene is TRBV5-5, the J gene TRBJ2-3, with D hard to call. With 0 bases removed from V and 3 bases from J, the gap between germline ends came to 8 bases. This CDR3 has 14 amino acids. Germline V gene data show CDR1 as SGHKS and CDR2 as YYEKEE (reference sequence). The CDR3 reads CASSLVVSTDTQYF. CDR3 sequence (DNA): TGTGCCAGCAGCTTGGTTGTCTCAACAGATACGCAGTATTTT.